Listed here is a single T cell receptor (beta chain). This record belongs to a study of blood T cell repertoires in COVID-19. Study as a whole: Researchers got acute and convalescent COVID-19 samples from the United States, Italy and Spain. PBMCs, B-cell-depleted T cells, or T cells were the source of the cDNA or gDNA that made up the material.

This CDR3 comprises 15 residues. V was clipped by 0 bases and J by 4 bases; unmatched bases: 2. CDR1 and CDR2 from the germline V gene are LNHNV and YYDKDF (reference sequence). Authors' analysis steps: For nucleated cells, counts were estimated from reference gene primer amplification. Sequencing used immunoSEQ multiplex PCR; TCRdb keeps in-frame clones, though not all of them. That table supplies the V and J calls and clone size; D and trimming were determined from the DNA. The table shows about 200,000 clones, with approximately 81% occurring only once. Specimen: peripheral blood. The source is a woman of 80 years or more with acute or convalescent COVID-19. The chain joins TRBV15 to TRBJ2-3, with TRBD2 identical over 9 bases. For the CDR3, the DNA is TGTGCCACCAGCAGAGATAGCGGGAGCGCAGATACGCAGTATTTT. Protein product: CATSRDSGSADTQYF.